Reported below is one TCR beta chain. Sequencing used immunoSEQ multiplex PCR; TCRdb keeps in-frame clones, though not all of them. The table has 200,000 to 300,000 clones, 81% seen once; the top ten hold around 7.5%. The data are from a study of blood T cell repertoires in COVID-19. Across the study: Sources were T cells, B-cell-depleted T cells, or PBMCs; the material itself was cDNA or gDNA.

There are 14 residues in the CDR3. Trimming at V came to 6 bases and at J to 5 bases, leaving 6 bases not matched to a gene. From germline, CDR1 is KGHSH and CDR2 LQKENI. The chain links TRBV18 to TRBJ1-5, with 8 nucleotides matching TRBD1. Material for sequencing was peripheral blood. The clonotype was recovered from a woman of 80 years or more with COVID-19, enrolled during active disease. The CDR3 sequence: CASSNGQGHQPQHF. DNA for the CDR3: TGTGCCAGCTCGAATGGACAGGGCCATCAGCCCCAGCATTTT.